This TCR beta chain came from a study of PD-1 blockade in mismatch repair-deficient tumors. Overall study: Patients had 12 mismatch repair-deficient cancer types, all previously treated and progressing.

Sequencing used immunoSEQ multiplex PCR; TCRdb keeps in-frame clones, though not all of them. Of roughly 120,000 clones listed, roughly 90% were seen once; the top ten hold about an eighth. All patients were mismatch repair deficient, assessed by either PCR or immunohistochemistry. TCR sequencing covered three patients who responded to pembrolizumab. This CDR3 is built from 15 residues. Per germline, CDR1 MDHEN and CDR2 SYDVKM. The ends were cut back, 6 bases at V and 1 base at J, with 14 bases in the middle. This receptor was obtained from an adult with mismatch repair-deficient cancer. The V call is TRBV28, the J call TRBJ2-3; maybe TRBD2 (5 bases). The input for sequencing was peripheral blood, taken approximately 73 weeks after starting pembrolizumab. The CDR3 sequence: CASSLDLAGTDTQYF. As DNA, the CDR3 is TGTGCCAGCAGCCTCGACCTAGCAGGCACAGATACGCAGTATTTT.